This TCR beta chain was sequenced during a study of cytomegalovirus exposure and HLA in healthy donors. CDR1 and CDR2 from the germline V gene are SGHVS and FQNEAQ. V gave up 5 bases and J gave up 2 bases; unmatched junction bases: 7. The CDR3 sequence is 17 residues long. The study ran its PCR with 60 Vbeta and 13 Jbeta primers. Data came from immunoSEQ multiplex PCR; TCRdb stores just in-frame clones and leaves some out. The table lists some 70,000 clones. The TCR was taken from a middle-aged man in good health and CMV-seronegative. Sequencing input: PBMCs. The chain combines TRBV7-8 with TRBJ2-7; 15 bases fit TRBD2. CDR3 DNA: TGTGCCAGCAGCGGGGGACTAGCGGGAGGTGTGACCTACGAGCAGTACTTC. Translating it yields CASSGGLAGGVTYEQYF.